The TCR beta chain described here comes from a study of blood T cell repertoires in COVID-19. The data were produced by immunoSEQ multiplex PCR, yet TCRdb's version contains in-frame clones alone and is incomplete. The data hold about 64,000 clones, with around 86% observed a single time. Trimming removed 2 bases from V and 10 bases from J; junction bases left unmatched: 7. The CDR3 contains 15 residues. Germline loops: CDR1 SGHDT, CDR2 YYEEEE. The rearrangement links TRBV5-6 to TRBJ1-6; 9 nucleotides match TRBD1. Sequenced sample: peripheral blood. This sequence was found in a man in his forties with acute or convalescent COVID-19. CDR3 region: CASSFLDRGGSPLHF. The DNA of the CDR3 is TGTGCCAGCAGCTTTCTGGACAGGGGCGGCTCACCCCTCCACTTT. The variable domain in full, with the rest retrieved from reference TRBV5-6 and TRBJ1-6, is DAGVTQSPTHLIKTRGQQVTLRCSPKSGHDTVSWYQQALGQGPQFIFQYYEEEERQRGNFPDRFSGHQFPNYSSELNVNALLLGDSALYLCASSFLDRGGSPLHFGNGTRLTVT.